Following are 25 T cell receptor beta chains from one sample sequenced in a study of cytomegalovirus exposure and HLA in healthy donors. PCR employed 60 Vbeta and 13 Jbeta primers. Data came from immunoSEQ multiplex PCR; TCRdb stores just in-frame clones and leaves some out. Of 120,000 or so clones in the sample, approximately 75% were seen once. Sequencing was done on a sample of PBMCs. The receptors shown here come from a man between 25 and 39 years old in good health and CMV-seronegative.

This clone is a singleton in its sample. The chain employs TRBV5-1 and TRBJ2-1; 7 bases line up with TRBD1. Germline CDR1 SGHRS, CDR2 YFSETQ. There are 17 residues in the CDR3. The J segment lost 4 bases and the V segment lost 4 bases, leaving 14 bases of the junction unmatched. Written as DNA, the CDR3 is TGCGCCAGCAGCGAGGGGCCAGGGGGTTCTCCTTACAATGAGCAGTTCTTC. Amino acid sequence: CASSEGPGGSPYNEQFF.

The chain recombines TRBV7-8 with TRBJ2-1, with TRBD1 matching over 12 bases. Per germline, CDR1 SGHVS and CDR2 FQNEAQ. The CDR3 consists of 16 residues. V lost 0 bases to trimming and J lost 4 bases; unmatched junction nucleotides: 1. CDR3 nucleotide sequence: TGTGCCAGCAGCTTAGCGGGACAGGGGGCGTACAATGAGCAGTTCTTC. Its translation is CASSLAGQGAYNEQFF.

V and J are TRBV6-1 and TRBJ2-2; possible D gene TRBD1, 6 bases. The CDR3 has 16 amino acids. CDR1 is MNHNS, CDR2 SASEGT, per germline. V lost 3 bases and J lost 4, with 15 bases in between. The CDR3 bases are TGTGCCAGCAGTGACTTGTTGGGGGCGGGCACCGGGGAGCTGTTTTTT. Translating it yields CASSDLLGAGTGELFF.

V usage is TRBV29-1 and J usage is TRBJ1-2, with 8 positions matching TRBD1. CDR3 length equals 13 residues. Germline CDR1 SQVTM, CDR2 ANQGSEA. J lost 6 bases, V lost 6 bases, and 9 bases had no gene match. CDR3 coding DNA: TGCAGCGTGAAACAGGGGGATTGGGATGGCTACACCTTC. Its protein product is CSVKQGDWDGYTF.

V is TRBV27 and J is TRBJ2-1, with no clear D. Germline CDR1 and CDR2: MNHEY and SMNVEV (reference sequence). The CDR3 sequence is 15 residues long. V was pared by 4 bases and J by 0 bases, with 10 bases between. DNA for the CDR3: TGTGCCAGCAGTTCCACGACTGGCTCCTACAATGAGCAGTTCTTC. Translated: CASSSTTGSYNEQFF.

Note on this clone: At one boundary the junction diverges from the germline segment, which might be a read error. The CDR3 DNA reads TGTTCCAGCAGCGATACTAGCCATGAGCAGTTCTTC. Protein: CSSSDTSHEQFF. This chain links TRBV7-9 with TRBJ2-1; possible D gene TRBD2, 6 bases. Per the germline V gene, CDR1 is SEHNR and CDR2 is FQNEAQ (reference sequence). CDR3 size: 12 residues.

The rearrangement uses TRBV7-2 and TRBJ2-3, with D unclear. The CDR3 totals 12 residues. Per germline, CDR1 SGHTA and CDR2 FQGNSA. V was cut by 2 bases and J by 6 bases, with 6 bases left in between. For the CDR3, the DNA is TGTGCCAGCAGCTTATGGCCTGATACGCAGTATTTT. Protein: CASSLWPDTQYF.

The V call is TRBV4-2, the J call TRBJ2-2; 11 bases fit TRBD2. The CDR3 is 18 amino acids. With V trimmed by 1 base and J by 4 bases, 8 bases remained unmatched. Germline V CDR1 and CDR2: LGHNA, YNFKEQ. DNA for the CDR3: TGTGCCAGCAGCCAAGGGGGGGGTAGCGGGGGGGCCACCGGGGAGCTGTTTTTT. This sequence encodes CASSQGGGSGGATGELFF.

The J gene is TRBJ1-2, the V gene TRBV4-1, with D possibly matching TRBD1 (6 bases). The CDR3 is 16 residues long. Germline V gene lookup returns CDR1 MGHRA and CDR2 YSYEKL. Deletions cut 4 bases from V and 6 bases from J, with 21 bases between. The CDR3 protein is CASSLTLILGADGYTF. CDR3 coding DNA: TGCGCCAGCAGCCTAACCCTTATTCTGGGGGCTGATGGCTACACCTTC.

The rearrangement uses TRBV19 and TRBJ1-1; 7 nucleotides align to TRBD1. The CDR3 extends over 14 amino acids. Germline CDR1 reads LNHDA; CDR2 reads SQIVND (reference sequence). The V segment lost 3 bases and the J segment 5 bases; nucleotides outside the gene matches: 6. CDR3 residues: CASSIVDRVTEAFF. The CDR3 DNA sequence: TGTGCCAGTAGTATCGTTGACAGGGTGACTGAAGCTTTCTTT.

CDR3 sequence: CASSLDGTGYNEQFF. CDR3 nucleotide sequence: TGTGCCAGCAGCTTAGACGGAACAGGATACAATGAGCAGTTCTTC. The rearrangement links TRBV7-2 to TRBJ2-1; tentative D call: TRBD1 (5 bases). V was trimmed by 1 base and J by 4 bases, leaving 11 bases between them. CDR3 length: 15 amino acids. The germline gives CDR1 SGHTA, CDR2 FQGNSA.

The chain combines TRBV5-4 with TRBJ2-7; weak D call: TRBD2 (6 bases). Trimming took off 3 bases at V and 3 bases at J, with 16 bases between the two ends. The germline V gene encodes CDR1 SGHNT and CDR2 YYREEE (reference sequence). The CDR3 length is 15 residues. The CDR3 region has the DNA TGTGCCAGCAGCTCCCCGAGGAGTAGCGGCTACGAGCAGTACTTC. It encodes CASSSPRSSGYEQYF. Full variable domain (missing parts from reference TRBV5-4 and TRBJ2-7): ETGVTQSPTHLIKTRGQQVTLRCSSQSGHNTVSWYQQALGQGPQFIFQYYREEENGRGNFPPRFSGLQFPNYSSELNVNALELDDSALYLCASSSPRSSGYEQYFGPGTRLTVT.

The J gene is TRBJ2-5, the V gene TRBV5-6, with 10 bases identical to TRBD1. The V gene's germline CDR1 is SGHDT and CDR2 YYEEEE. This CDR3 has 15 residues. V shed 4 bases and J 9 bases; nucleotides not matched to a gene: 12. As DNA, the CDR3 is TGTGCCAGCAGCCCCGACAGGGGGCGCTTCGGCCCCCAGTACTTC. Translation gives CASSPDRGRFGPQYF.

The chain combines TRBV29-1 with TRBJ1-2, with D tentatively TRBD1 (6 bases). The length of the CDR3 is 12 residues. CDR1 and CDR2 (germline): SQVTM, ANQGSEA. V dropped 6 bases and J dropped 4 bases, with 12 bases sitting between them. The CDR3 region has the DNA TGCAGCGTGGAACAGGGAGGCTATGGCTACACCTTC. Residues: CSVEQGGYGYTF.

The chain is built from TRBV6-1 and TRBJ2-1; 13 bases align to TRBD2. The CDR3 length is 15 residues. Germline V lookup: CDR1 MNHNS, CDR2 SASEGT. Losses at the gene ends were 5 bases for V and 5 bases for J; bases not matched to a gene: 3. Written as DNA, the CDR3 is TGTGCCAGCAGTTTACTAGCGGGGGGGAACAATGAGCAGTTCTTC. Protein product: CASSLLAGGNNEQFF.

In this sample, this clone turned up many times. V is TRBV28 and J is TRBJ1-6; D is undetermined. V lost 3 bases and J lost 14, with 23 bases in between. This CDR3 has 16 amino acids. The germline CDR1 and CDR2 sequences are MDHEN and SYDVKM. CDR3 protein: CASSLFSELAQLTLHF. The CDR3 coding sequence is TGTGCCAGCAGTTTGTTTTCAGAACTAGCCCAATTGACCCTCCACTTT.

V usage is TRBV5-4 and J usage is TRBJ2-7; TRBD1 is a possible D gene (6 bases). The germline V gene has CDR1 SGHNT and CDR2 YYREEE (reference sequence). V was cut by 0 bases and J by 4 bases, with 17 bases left in between. The CDR3 consists of 16 residues. CDR3 amino acids: CASSLEAGELGYEQYF. CDR3 in DNA: TGTGCCAGCAGCTTGGAGGCAGGGGAGTTAGGATACGAGCAGTACTTC.

The V and J genes are TRBV5-4 and TRBJ2-2; D is perhaps TRBD1 (6 bases). The CDR3 totals 14 residues. Germline V gene lookup returns CDR1 SGHNT and CDR2 YYREEE (reference sequence). V lost 2 bases, J lost 5 bases, and 10 bases lay in between. CDR3 residues: CASSFDRITGELFF. As DNA, the CDR3 is TGTGCCAGCAGCTTCGACAGGATTACCGGGGAGCTGTTTTTT. Using reference TRBV5-4 and TRBJ2-2 for the parts outside the CDR3, the full variable domain is ETGVTQSPTHLIKTRGQQVTLRCSSQSGHNTVSWYQQALGQGPQFIFQYYREEENGRGNFPPRFSGLQFPNYSSELNVNALELDDSALYLCASSFDRITGELFFGEGSRLTVL.

J is TRBJ2-3 and V is TRBV27, with D perhaps matching TRBD1 (6 bases). V gave up 4 bases and J gave up 0 bases, with 14 bases separating them. In germline, CDR1 is MNHEY, CDR2 SMNVEV (reference sequence). The CDR3 extends over 16 amino acids. As DNA, the CDR3 is TGTGCCAGCAGTTCGGTTACAGGGATCAGCACAGATACGCAGTATTTT. The encoded protein is CASSSVTGISTDTQYF.

The chain combines TRBV19 with TRBJ1-1; no reliable D call. From germline, CDR1 is LNHDA and CDR2 SQIVND (reference sequence). V gave up 2 bases and J gave up 3 bases, with 4 bases separating them. The CDR3 covers 12 residues. Here the CDR3 reads CASSISYTEAFF. The DNA for the CDR3 is TGTGCCAGTAGTATATCCTACACTGAAGCTTTCTTT.

This chain joins TRBV10-1 and TRBJ2-2; 7 positions match TRBD1. This CDR3 is 15 amino acids long. Unmatched junction bases numbered 3, after V lost 5 bases and J lost 0 bases. Germline lookup yields CDR1 WNHNN and CDR2 SYGVQD (reference sequence). The CDR3 DNA follows: TGCGCCAGCAGTAGACAGGGTGCGAACACCGGGGAGCTGTTTTTT. Protein sequence: CASSRQGANTGELFF.

The CDR3 nucleotides read TGCAGTGCTAGTTCGGAGGACGGGGACACCTTC. Encoded protein: CSASSEDGDTF. The chain carries TRBV20-1 and TRBJ1-2; D call uncertain. The V end lost 3 bases, the J end lost 12 bases, and 14 bases lay between the germline ends. Germline lookup yields CDR1 DFQATT and CDR2 SNEGSKA (reference sequence). The CDR3 spans 11 residues.

This clone was found once. This rearrangement joins TRBV28 to TRBJ1-2, with D perhaps matching TRBD1 (6 bases). Germline V gene lookup returns CDR1 MDHEN and CDR2 SYDVKM. The CDR3 is 15 residues long. Trimming left V 6 bases short and J 2 bases short, with 16 bases between. Here the CDR3 reads CASSPTGYLNYGYTF. The CDR3 bases are TGTGCCAGCAGCCCGACAGGTTATTTAAACTATGGCTACACCTTC.

The chain carries TRBV6-1 and TRBJ2-7; no clear D. Germline CDR1 is MNHNS and CDR2 is SASEGT. V lost 7 bases and J 4 bases, leaving 8 bases between the germline ends. The CDR3 runs to 11 residues. This chain's CDR3 is CASIRTYEQYF. DNA for the CDR3: TGTGCCAGCATACGTACTTACGAGCAGTACTTC.

The chain combines TRBV19 with TRBJ2-5, with TRBD1 identical over 9 bases. The germline CDR1 and CDR2 sequences are LNHDA and SQIVND (reference sequence). The CDR3 contains 14 residues. V was pared by 8 bases and J by 3 bases, with 7 bases of the junction left unmatched. This chain's CDR3 is CASQDRGVKETQYF. DNA for the CDR3: TGTGCCAGTCAGGACAGGGGCGTGAAAGAGACCCAGTACTTC.